Included here is one T cell receptor beta chain sequence, with context. What it binds is unknown. Latent tuberculosis screening used tuberculin skin test and IGRA at entry. This entry belongs to a study of T cells in tuberculosis. Produced via immunoSEQ multiplex PCR; TCRdb's table is partial and in-frame only. The table records about 35,000 clones, over 90% of them present only once. Study-wide points: Smaller distances to GMM-specific TCRs suggested their expansion in active tuberculosis.

Germline V gene lookup returns CDR1 SGHAT and CDR2 FQNNGV. V shed 5 bases and J shed 6 bases, with 10 bases lying between them. The CDR3 runs 12 residues. This TCR was sampled from a donor aged 10-29 years with latent tuberculosis or without tuberculosis infection. V and J are TRBV11-2 and TRBJ1-2; D is possibly TRBD1 (5 bases). Sequenced: PBMCs. The CDR3: CASSPTGDGYTF. Written as DNA, the CDR3 is TGTGCCAGCAGCCCCACGGGGGATGGCTACACCTTC.